The 32 T cell receptor beta chains reported below all come from one sample, sequenced in a study of control samples from healthy donors and cancer patients. Only in-frame clones appear in the TCRdb table, and some are missing; sequencing was by immunoSEQ multiplex PCR. Altogether 150,000 to 200,000 clones are present, around 88% being singletons, with the ten largest covering around 5%. What was sequenced was blood. Receptors were obtained from a woman aged 25-40 years in good health.

The chain uses TRBV6-2 or TRBV6-3 and TRBJ2-1; 7 bases are a match to TRBD2. Germline V lookup: CDR1 MNHEY, CDR2 SVGEGT. Trimming cost V 0 bases and J 10 bases; bases outside gene matches: 6. The CDR3 runs to 14 residues. CDR3 sequence (DNA): TGTGCCAGCAGTTACTCGGGAGGGCTGGGAGAGCAGTTCTTC. This sequence encodes CASSYSGGLGEQFF.

The rearrangement joins TRBV5-6 to TRBJ1-5, with D possibly TRBD1 on 5 matching bases. The germline CDR1 and CDR2 sequences are SGHDT and YYEEEE. This CDR3 is built from 17 residues. Deletions cut 4 bases from V and 0 bases from J, with 17 bases between. The CDR3 nucleotides are TGTGCCAGCAGCGAGGGAACAGGATTTAATAGCAATCAGCCCCAGCATTTT. Its protein is CASSEGTGFNSNQPQHF.

The J gene is TRBJ2-1, the V gene TRBV13; 10 positions match TRBD1. Germline V lookup: CDR1 PRHDT, CDR2 FYEKMQ (reference sequence). The CDR3 totals 15 residues. With 5 bases clipped from V and 6 bases from J, the junction kept 7 bases outside the gene matches. The CDR3 loop reads CASSLGTGVSNEQFF. The CDR3 DNA reads TGTGCCAGCAGCCTTGGGACAGGGGTTTCCAATGAGCAGTTCTTC.

The V call is TRBV20-1, the J call TRBJ2-7; D gene ambiguous. The CDR3 length is 11 residues. CDR1 and CDR2 from the germline V gene are DFQATT and SNEGSKA (reference sequence). Trimming left V 2 bases short and J 3 bases short, with 5 bases between. The CDR3 sequence: CSARHGYEQYF. CDR3 DNA: TGCAGTGCTAGACACGGCTACGAGCAGTACTTC.

The chain links TRBV11-2 to TRBJ2-1, with 8 bases that match TRBD1. After removal of 0 bases from V and 9 bases from J, the junction contained 7 bases not matched to a gene. CDR1 is SGHAT and CDR2 is FQNNGV in the germline V gene. There are 15 residues in the CDR3. In DNA, the CDR3 is TGTGCCAGCAGCTTAGATCCAGGGGGCAAGGGTGAGCAGTTCTTC. Its translation is CASSLDPGGKGEQFF.

This sequence joins TRBV5-1 and TRBJ2-5; tentative D call: TRBD1 (6 bases). CDR1 SGHRS and CDR2 YFSETQ come from the germline V gene. CDR3 length equals 16 residues. V lost 4 bases, J lost 1 base, and 17 bases lay in between. The CDR3 DNA sequence: TGCGCCAGCAGCCTGACCGGACACAGGGCCCAAGAGACCCAGTACTTC. It codes for CASSLTGHRAQETQYF.

This chain links TRBV29-1 with TRBJ2-7; possibly TRBD1 for D (6 bases). Per the germline V gene, CDR1 is SQVTM and CDR2 is ANQGSEA. V dropped 6 bases and J dropped 1 base, with 13 bases sitting between them. This CDR3 region has 13 residues. The CDR3 DNA follows: TGCAGCGTCGAGTTCGGACAGTCCTACGAGCAGTACTTC. Its protein is CSVEFGQSYEQYF.

This sequence joins TRBV5-4 and TRBJ2-1, with a possible D match to TRBD2 (6 bases). CDR3 length: 16 amino acids. Trimming pared 0 bases from V and 2 bases from J, leaving 12 bases between. Looked up from germline, CDR1 is SGHNT and CDR2 is YYREEE (reference sequence). The CDR3 reads CASSLGGSGPYNEQFF. DNA of the CDR3: TGTGCCAGCAGCTTGGGGGGTAGCGGACCCTACAATGAGCAGTTCTTC.

This clone was picked up one time. The rearrangement uses TRBV3-1 (or the pseudogene TRBV3-2) and TRBJ2-5; TRBD2 is a possible D gene (7 bases). Germline CDR1 reads LGHDT; CDR2 reads YNNKEL (reference sequence). The CDR3 is made up of 16 amino acids. V was trimmed by 4 bases and J by 4 bases, leaving 19 bases between them. The CDR3 region is CASSPWGRGNSETQYF. The CDR3, as DNA: TGTGCCAGCAGCCCCTGGGGGCGGGGGAATTCAGAGACCCAGTACTTC.

The V and J genes are TRBV7-9 and TRBJ2-1; TRBD1 is a possible D gene (6 bases). The CDR3 runs to 14 residues. Germline values: CDR1 SEHNR, CDR2 FQNEAQ (reference sequence). The germline V and J ends were trimmed by 2 bases and 2 bases, with 7 bases remaining between them. Written as DNA, the CDR3 is TGTGCCAGCAGCTTAAGGGACACCTACAATGAGCAGTTCTTC. Protein: CASSLRDTYNEQFF. The variable domain in full, with the rest retrieved from reference TRBV7-9 and TRBJ2-1, is DTGVSQNPRHKITKRGQNVTFRCDPISEHNRLYWYRQTLGQGPEFLTYFQNEAQLEKSRLLSDRFSAERPKGSFSTLEIQRTEQGDSAMYLCASSLRDTYNEQFFGPGTRLTVL.

V is TRBV27 and J is TRBJ1-1; 8 bases line up with TRBD1. Germline V gene sequence: CDR1 MNHEY, CDR2 SMNVEV (reference sequence). The CDR3 extends over 14 amino acids. J lost 6 bases, V lost 10 bases, and 13 bases had no gene match. This CDR3 is CATLSRGRISEAFF. The CDR3 DNA reads as TGTGCCACCCTCTCCAGGGGGCGTATCTCTGAAGCTTTCTTT.

The chain links TRBV6-1 to TRBJ1-5; no clear D gene. Germline assignment: CDR1 MNHNS and CDR2 SASEGT. There are 15 residues in the CDR3. Trimming pared 3 bases from V and 0 bases from J, leaving 9 bases between. CDR3 sequence reads: CASSDRIYSNQPQHF. CDR3 bases: TGTGCCAGCAGTGACAGGATCTATAGCAATCAGCCCCAGCATTTT.

J is TRBJ1-2 and V is TRBV10-3, with 9 bases lining up with TRBD1. CDR1 and CDR2 (germline): ENHRY, SYGVKD. Trimming cost V 2 bases and J 4 bases; bases outside gene matches: 8. The CDR3 extends over 16 amino acids. The CDR3 spells CAISEQPTGGGYGYTF. The CDR3 nucleotides read TGTGCCATCAGTGAGCAACCAACAGGGGGCGGCTATGGCTACACCTTC.

This chain connects TRBV6-6 to TRBJ1-2; no firm D call. Germline CDR1 MNHNY, CDR2 SVGAGI (reference sequence). The V and J ends lost 6 bases and 6 bases respectively, with 5 bases between them. The length of the CDR3 is 10 residues. The CDR3 DNA follows: TGTGCCAGCAGCACTAATGGCTACACCTTC. This sequence encodes CASSTNGYTF.

The chain joins TRBV4-1 to TRBJ2-2, with D maybe TRBD2 (5 bases). Per the germline V gene, CDR1 is MGHRA and CDR2 is YSYEKL. Trimming took off 5 bases at V and 6 bases at J, with 7 bases between the two ends. This CDR3 has 12 residues. CDR3 loop: CASSRLPGELFF. The CDR3 nucleotides read TGCGCCAGCAGCAGACTACCCGGGGAGCTGTTTTTT.

This clone is a singleton in its sample. J is TRBJ2-2 and V is TRBV5-5; D remains unclear. There are 14 residues in the CDR3. Germline V gene lookup returns CDR1 SGHKS and CDR2 YYEKEE (reference sequence). The V end was cut by 0 bases, the J end by 4 bases, with 7 bases between. The CDR3 protein is CASSLGLGTGELFF. CDR3 coding DNA: TGTGCCAGCAGCTTGGGCCTGGGCACCGGGGAGCTGTTTTTT.

DNA for the CDR3: TGCAGCGTTGTAGCAGGGGGTGAGACCCAGTACTTC. Encoded protein: CSVVAGGETQYF. The genes are TRBV29-1 and TRBJ2-5, with TRBD1 matching 7 bases. J gave up 5 bases and V 4 bases, and 4 bases lay outside the gene matches. This CDR3 is built from 12 residues. Germline lookup yields CDR1 SQVTM and CDR2 ANQGSEA.

This chain connects TRBV5-6 to TRBJ2-1, with D possibly being TRBD2 (6 bases). V was cut by 2 bases and J by 8 bases, with 14 bases left in between. The CDR3 spans 14 residues. Germline V gene sequence: CDR1 SGHDT, CDR2 YYEEEE. CDR3 nucleotide sequence: TGTGCCAGCAGCTTAGGAACGGGAGTATATGAGCAGTTCTTC. Encoded protein: CASSLGTGVYEQFF.

V gene TRBV7-2 combines with J gene TRBJ2-7; 10 nucleotides align to TRBD2. CDR1 and CDR2 (germline): SGHTA, FQGNSA. V lost 4 bases to trimming and J lost 9 bases; unmatched junction nucleotides: 15. There are 16 residues in the CDR3. CDR3: CASSSPLLGLAIGQYF. The DNA for the CDR3 is TGTGCCAGCAGCTCCCCACTATTGGGACTAGCGATAGGGCAGTACTTC.

The V gene is TRBV6-6, the J gene TRBJ1-1, with a tentative D call TRBD1 (6 bases). CDR1 and CDR2 (germline): MNHNY, SVGAGI (reference sequence). The CDR3 is 13 residues long. The V end lost 5 bases, the J end lost 7 bases, and 14 bases lay between the germline ends. CDR3 DNA sequence: TGTGCCAGCAGTGACGGGGGGCGGGATGAAGCTTTCTTT. Its protein product is CASSDGGRDEAFF.

The chain is built from TRBV7-9 and TRBJ1-2, with 8 bases lining up with TRBD1. V lost 7 bases, J lost 8 bases, and 15 bases stayed unmatched. Germline V gene lookup returns CDR1 SEHNR and CDR2 FQNEAQ (reference sequence). CDR3 length equals 15 residues. The CDR3 reads CASTSVDRGVRGYTF. The CDR3 region has the DNA TGTGCCAGCACCTCCGTCGACAGGGGAGTGCGCGGCTACACCTTC.

This clone was seen a handful of times. The chain combines TRBV6-1 with TRBJ2-7, with TRBD1 matching over 8 bases. The V and J ends lost 3 bases and 2 bases, in that order; junction bases with no gene match: 6. There are 15 residues in the CDR3. From germline, CDR1 is MNHNS and CDR2 SASEGT. The CDR3 DNA is TGTGCCAGCAGTGAGGGCAGGGGGCCTCCCTACGAGCAGTACGTC. It is translated as CASSEGRGPPYEQYV.

This sequence joins TRBV15 and TRBJ2-7; D remains ambiguous. Deletions cut 1 base from V and 2 bases from J, with 12 bases between. CDR3 length equals 15 residues. CDR1 is LNHNV and CDR2 is YYDKDF in the germline V gene (reference sequence). CDR3 sequence reads: CATSRVVIGPYEQYV. The DNA of the CDR3 is TGTGCCACCAGCAGAGTGGTCATTGGCCCCTACGAGCAGTACGTC.

The rearrangement uses TRBV15 and TRBJ2-2, with 9 bases fitting TRBD2. CDR3 length: 17 residues. Germline V lookup: CDR1 LNHNV, CDR2 YYDKDF (reference sequence). V gave up 0 bases and J gave up 4 bases; unmatched junction bases: 6. CDR3: CATSRDLRGRATGELFF. In DNA, the CDR3 is TGTGCCACCAGCAGAGATCTTCGCGGGAGGGCCACCGGGGAGCTGTTTTTT.

The chain recombines TRBV6-5 with TRBJ1-2, with 7 bases identical to TRBD1. Germline-derived CDR1 and CDR2 are MNHEY and SVGAGI. The CDR3 has 13 amino acids. V gave up 7 bases and J gave up 6 bases; unmatched junction bases: 8. The CDR3, as DNA: TGTGCCAGCATAGATCCAGGGGGGGATGGCTACACCTTC. It translates to CASIDPGGDGYTF.

The rearrangement uses TRBV19 and TRBJ1-4; the D gene is possibly TRBD1 (6 bases). V shed 4 bases and J shed 0 bases, with 18 bases lying between them. The germline CDR1 and CDR2 sequences are LNHDA and SQIVND (reference sequence). The CDR3 has 18 amino acids. The CDR3 loop reads CASSNWGGPTATNEKLFF. In DNA form, the CDR3 reads TGTGCCAGTAGTAACTGGGGGGGCCCGACTGCAACTAATGAAAAACTGTTTTTT.

This clone was observed once. The rearrangement links TRBV2 to TRBJ1-6; D may be TRBD1 (5 bases). The germline V gene has CDR1 SNHLY and CDR2 FYNNEI. Trimming left V 6 bases short and J 7 bases short, with 13 bases between. The CDR3 is 14 amino acids. The CDR3 DNA sequence: TGTGCCAGCAGCACCGGGACGGGGAATTCACCCCTCCACTTT. Translating it yields CASSTGTGNSPLHF. The entire variable domain, with the rest obtained from reference TRBV2 and TRBJ1-6, is as follows: EPEVTQTPSHQVTQMGQEVILRCVPISNHLYFYWYRQILGQKVEFLVSFYNNEISEKSEIFDDQFSVERPDGSNFTLKIRSTKLEDSAMYFCASSTGTGNSPLHFGNGTRLTVT.

The CDR3 spells CASRIPGQYNSPLHF. Here the CDR3 DNA reads TGTGCCAGCAGGATCCCGGGACAGTATAATTCACCCCTCCACTTT. The chain recombines TRBV28 with TRBJ1-6; TRBD1 agrees at 7 bases. V dropped 6 bases and J dropped 4; count of bases not matched to a gene: 6. Germline loops: CDR1 MDHEN, CDR2 SYDVKM. The CDR3 loop spans 15 amino acids.

The chain employs TRBV5-6 and TRBJ1-1, with no clear D. Trimming removed 0 bases from V and 7 bases from J, with 10 bases in between. This CDR3 is 13 amino acids long. In germline, CDR1 is SGHDT, CDR2 YYEEEE. This chain's CDR3 is CASSLVNRNEAFF. For the CDR3, the DNA is TGTGCCAGCAGCTTGGTGAATAGGAATGAAGCTTTCTTT.

The CDR3 region is CASSDEVLNSPLHF. As DNA, the CDR3 is TGTGCCAGCAGTGACGAAGTTTTGAATTCACCCCTCCACTTT. The chain carries TRBV2 and TRBJ1-6; D unclear. V lost 3 bases and J lost 7, with 10 bases in between. The CDR3 has 14 amino acids. Germline CDR1 SNHLY, CDR2 FYNNEI.

The V and J genes are TRBV4-1 and TRBJ2-5; weak D call: TRBD2 (6 bases). Germline assignment: CDR1 MGHRA and CDR2 YSYEKL. V gave up 0 bases and J gave up 5 bases, with 13 bases separating them. The CDR3 extends over 15 amino acids. The CDR3 DNA follows: TGCGCCAGCAGCCAAGATTCAGGCGGGGCCGAGACCCAGTACTTC. This gives the protein CASSQDSGGAETQYF.

The chain employs TRBV15 and TRBJ2-7; possibly TRBD1 for D (5 bases). The CDR3 contains 12 residues. Germline CDR1 and CDR2: LNHNV and YYDKDF (reference sequence). The V end lost 8 bases, the J end lost 3 bases, and 11 bases lay between the germline ends. The CDR3 loop reads CATQGQGYEQYF. The CDR3 nucleotides are TGTGCCACCCAAGGGCAGGGCTACGAGCAGTACTTC.